Listed below are T cell receptor beta chains from one sample, sequenced in a study of PD-L1 blockade in urothelial cancer. Sequenced by immunoSEQ multiplex PCR; TCRdb stores in-frame clones only, minus some. The sample includes tens of thousands of clones, 70% to 90% of them seen just once. Source: PBMCs, taken around atezolizumab (anti-PD-L1) treatment. The receptors were sampled from a man in his 60s with urothelial cancer. CDR3s include the opening cysteine and the closing phenylalanine or tryptophan. Fields, in order: J gene, V gene, D gene, CDR3 protein. A D gene is named only where the DNA matches it firmly.

j_gene: TRBJ1-2
v_gene: TRBV11-2
d_gene: NA
CDR3aa: CAAGGNYGYTF

j_gene: TRBJ2-7
v_gene: TRBV6-5
d_gene: NA
CDR3aa: CASTSSQGGKDEQYF

j_gene: TRBJ2-7
v_gene: TRBV15
d_gene: TRBD2
CDR3aa: CATSRDTAGGREQYF

j_gene: TRBJ2-7
v_gene: TRBV19
d_gene: NA
CDR3aa: CASSKGWPGPYEQYF

j_gene: TRBJ2-7
v_gene: TRBV5-6
d_gene: TRBD2
CDR3aa: CASSRPPGLAVSYEQYF

j_gene: TRBJ2-1
v_gene: TRBV15
d_gene: TRBD1
CDR3aa: CATSRLGGYEQFF

j_gene: TRBJ2-1
v_gene: TRBV29-1
d_gene: TRBD1
CDR3aa: CSVNRDRLNEQFF

j_gene: TRBJ1-2
v_gene: TRBV4-2
d_gene: NA
CDR3aa: CASSQDGGRDYGYTF

j_gene: TRBJ2-7
v_gene: TRBV2
d_gene: NA
CDR3aa: CASSLNYEQYF

j_gene: TRBJ1-2
v_gene: TRBV30
d_gene: NA
CDR3aa: CAWSVLRGYGYTF

j_gene: TRBJ1-2
v_gene: TRBV5-1
d_gene: NA
CDR3aa: CASSLDSQINYGYTF

j_gene: TRBJ2-5
v_gene: TRBV4-2
d_gene: TRBD1
CDR3aa: CASSPTGGQETQYF

j_gene: TRBJ1-4
v_gene: TRBV5-6
d_gene: NA
CDR3aa: CASSLWPEGEFF

j_gene: TRBJ2-3
v_gene: TRBV11-3
d_gene: NA
CDR3aa: CASSDRQGRDGTDTQYF

j_gene: TRBJ2-5
v_gene: TRBV7-3
d_gene: TRBD2
CDR3aa: CASSLAGGGETQYF

j_gene: TRBJ1-5
v_gene: TRBV30
d_gene: NA
CDR3aa: CAWETDNQPQHF

j_gene: TRBJ2-3
v_gene: TRBV9
d_gene: TRBD2
CDR3aa: CASSVVIAGGVDTQYF

j_gene: TRBJ2-7
v_gene: TRBV5-4
d_gene: TRBD2
CDR3aa: CASSSMTSGGATGEQYF

j_gene: TRBJ2-2
v_gene: TRBV18
d_gene: TRBD2
CDR3aa: CASSPISGLAGPHTGELFF

j_gene: TRBJ2-7
v_gene: TRBV27
d_gene: TRBD2
CDR3aa: CASRSGLAVSEQYF

j_gene: TRBJ1-5
v_gene: TRBV11-2
d_gene: TRBD1
CDR3aa: CASSKGQGFNQPQHF

j_gene: TRBJ1-2
v_gene: TRBV6-5
d_gene: TRBD1
CDR3aa: CASSYSITSGGRGYTF

j_gene: TRBJ1-1
v_gene: TRBV6-4
d_gene: NA
CDR3aa: CASSAVGGSREAFF

j_gene: TRBJ2-2
v_gene: TRBV18
d_gene: TRBD1
CDR3aa: CASSPRLTGGTGELFF

j_gene: TRBJ1-6
v_gene: TRBV7-6
d_gene: TRBD1
CDR3aa: CASSRQGGGYNSPLHF

j_gene: TRBJ2-3
v_gene: TRBV29-1
d_gene: TRBD1
CDR3aa: CSARQGGTDTQYF

j_gene: TRBJ1-1
v_gene: TRBV7-2
d_gene: NA
CDR3aa: CASSLGGTNAAFF

j_gene: TRBJ1-2
v_gene: TRBV19
d_gene: NA
CDR3aa: CASSTGTAQGWGYTF